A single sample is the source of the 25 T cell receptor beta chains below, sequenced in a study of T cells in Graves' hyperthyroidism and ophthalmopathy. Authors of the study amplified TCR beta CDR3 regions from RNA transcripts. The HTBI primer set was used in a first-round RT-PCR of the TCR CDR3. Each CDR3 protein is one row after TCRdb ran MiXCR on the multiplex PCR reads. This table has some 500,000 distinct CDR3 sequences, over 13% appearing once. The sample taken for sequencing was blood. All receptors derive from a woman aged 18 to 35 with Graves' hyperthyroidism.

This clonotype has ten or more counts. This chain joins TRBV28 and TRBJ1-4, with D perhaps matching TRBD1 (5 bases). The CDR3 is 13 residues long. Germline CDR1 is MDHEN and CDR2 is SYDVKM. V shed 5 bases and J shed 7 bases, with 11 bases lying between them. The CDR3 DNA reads TGTGCCAGCAGTCGGGAGGGGAGTGAAAAACTGTTTTTT. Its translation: CASSREGSEKLFF.

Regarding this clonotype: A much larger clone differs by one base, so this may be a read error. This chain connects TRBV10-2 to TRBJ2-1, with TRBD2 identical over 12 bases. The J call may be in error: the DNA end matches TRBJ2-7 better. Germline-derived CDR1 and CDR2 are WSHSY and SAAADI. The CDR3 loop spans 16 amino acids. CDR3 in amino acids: CASSELTSGRRNEQYF. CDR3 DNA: TGCGCCAGCAGTGAGTTAACTAGCGGGAGGAGGAATGAGCAGTACTTC.

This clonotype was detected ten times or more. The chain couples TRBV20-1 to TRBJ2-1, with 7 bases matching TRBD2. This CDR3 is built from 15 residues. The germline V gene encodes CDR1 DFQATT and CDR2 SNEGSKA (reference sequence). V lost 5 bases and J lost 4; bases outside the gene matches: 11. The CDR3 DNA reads TGCAGTGCTTCCAGCGTTGGGAGGGAGTACAATGAGCAGTTCTTC. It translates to CSASSVGREYNEQFF.

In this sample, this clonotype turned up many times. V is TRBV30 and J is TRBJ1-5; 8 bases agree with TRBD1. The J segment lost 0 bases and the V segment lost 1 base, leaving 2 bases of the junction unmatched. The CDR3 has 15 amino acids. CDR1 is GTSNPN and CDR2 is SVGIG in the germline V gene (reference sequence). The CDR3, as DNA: TGTGCCTGGAGTGGGGGACAGGATAGCAATCAGCCCCAGCATTTT. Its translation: CAWSGGQDSNQPQHF. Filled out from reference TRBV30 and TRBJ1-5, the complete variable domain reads SQTIHQWPATLVQPVGSPLSLECTVEGTSNPNLYWYRQAAGRGLQLLFYSVGIGQISSEVPQNLSASRPQDRQFILSSKKLLLSDSGFYLCAWSGGQDSNQPQHFGDGTRLSIL.

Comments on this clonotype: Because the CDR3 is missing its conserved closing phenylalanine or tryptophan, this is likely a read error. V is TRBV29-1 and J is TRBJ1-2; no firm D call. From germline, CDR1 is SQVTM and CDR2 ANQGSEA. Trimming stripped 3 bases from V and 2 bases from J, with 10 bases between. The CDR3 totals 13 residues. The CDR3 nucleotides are TGCAGCGTTGACGTACTGCGGAACTATGGCTACACCTCC. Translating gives CSVDVLRNYGYTS.

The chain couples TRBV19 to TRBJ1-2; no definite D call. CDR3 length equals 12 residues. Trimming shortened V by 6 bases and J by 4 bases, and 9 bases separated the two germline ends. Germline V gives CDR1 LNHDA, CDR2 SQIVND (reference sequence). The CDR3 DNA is TGTGCCAGTAGCTACAGCGCCTATGGCTACACCTTC. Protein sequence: CASSYSAYGYTF.

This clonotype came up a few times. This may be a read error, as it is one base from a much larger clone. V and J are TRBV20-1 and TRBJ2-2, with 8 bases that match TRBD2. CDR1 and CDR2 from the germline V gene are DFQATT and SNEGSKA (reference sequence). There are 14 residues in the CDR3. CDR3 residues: CSAQSGGGTGEPFF. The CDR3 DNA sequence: TGCAGTGCCCAGTCGGGAGGGGGAACCGGGGAGCCGTTTTTT.

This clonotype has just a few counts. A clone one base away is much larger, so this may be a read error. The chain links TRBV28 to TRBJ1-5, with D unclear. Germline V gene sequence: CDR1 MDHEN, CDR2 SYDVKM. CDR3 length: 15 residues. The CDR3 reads CASTPTGYSNQPRHF. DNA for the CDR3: TGTGCCAGCACCCCGACGGGGTATAGCAATCAGCCCCGGCATTTT.

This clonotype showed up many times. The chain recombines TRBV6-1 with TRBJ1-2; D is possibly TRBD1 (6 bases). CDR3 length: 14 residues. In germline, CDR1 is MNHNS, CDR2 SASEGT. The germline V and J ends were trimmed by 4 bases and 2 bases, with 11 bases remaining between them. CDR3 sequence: CASSGRGANYGYTF. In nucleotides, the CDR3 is TGTGCCAGCAGTGGCCGGGGGGCCAACTATGGCTACACCTTC.

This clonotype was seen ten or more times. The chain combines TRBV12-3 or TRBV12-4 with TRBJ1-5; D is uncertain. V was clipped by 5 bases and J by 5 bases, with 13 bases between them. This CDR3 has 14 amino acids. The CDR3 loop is CASSAGFSHQPQHF. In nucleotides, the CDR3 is TGTGCCAGCAGTGCCGGGTTCTCGCATCAGCCCCAGCATTTT.

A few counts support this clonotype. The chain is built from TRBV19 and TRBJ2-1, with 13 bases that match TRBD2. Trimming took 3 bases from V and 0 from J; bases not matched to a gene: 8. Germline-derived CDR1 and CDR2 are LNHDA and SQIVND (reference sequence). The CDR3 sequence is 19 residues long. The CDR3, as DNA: TGTGCCAGTAGTATTCCCGGACTAGCGGGGGCGGGCTCCTACAATGAGCAGTTCTTC. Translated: CASSIPGLAGAGSYNEQFF.

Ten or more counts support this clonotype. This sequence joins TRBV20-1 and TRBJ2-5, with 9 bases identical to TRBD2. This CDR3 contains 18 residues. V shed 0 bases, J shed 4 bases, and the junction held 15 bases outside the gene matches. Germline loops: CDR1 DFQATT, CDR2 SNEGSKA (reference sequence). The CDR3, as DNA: TGCAGTGCTAGAGACGCCGCTCCCTGGCGGGAGGGAAGAGAGACCCAGTACTTC. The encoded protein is CSARDAAPWREGRETQYF.

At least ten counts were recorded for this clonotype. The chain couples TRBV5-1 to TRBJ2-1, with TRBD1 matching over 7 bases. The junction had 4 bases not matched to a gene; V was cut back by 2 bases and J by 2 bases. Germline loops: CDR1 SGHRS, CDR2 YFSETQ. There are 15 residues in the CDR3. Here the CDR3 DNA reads TGCGCCAGCAGCTTCCGGGGACAGACCTACAATGAGCAGTTCTTC. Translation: CASSFRGQTYNEQFF.

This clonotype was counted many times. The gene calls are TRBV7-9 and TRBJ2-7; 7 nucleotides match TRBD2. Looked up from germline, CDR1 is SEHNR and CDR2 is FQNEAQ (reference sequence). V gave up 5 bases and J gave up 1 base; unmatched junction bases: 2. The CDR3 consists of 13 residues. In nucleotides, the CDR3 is TGTGCCAGCAGCGCCGGGGGGTCCTACGAGCAGTACGTC. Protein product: CASSAGGSYEQYV.

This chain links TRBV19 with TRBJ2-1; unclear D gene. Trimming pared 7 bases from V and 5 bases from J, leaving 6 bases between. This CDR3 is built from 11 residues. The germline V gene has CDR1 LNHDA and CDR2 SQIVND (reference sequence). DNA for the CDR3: TGTGCCAGTACCGCGGACAATGAGCAGTTCTTC. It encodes CASTADNEQFF.

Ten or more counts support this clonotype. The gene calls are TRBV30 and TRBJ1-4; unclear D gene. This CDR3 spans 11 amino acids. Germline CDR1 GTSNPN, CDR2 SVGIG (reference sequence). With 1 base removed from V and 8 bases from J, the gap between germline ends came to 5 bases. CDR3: CAWSAGEKLFF. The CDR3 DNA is TGTGCCTGGAGTGCCGGGGAAAAACTGTTTTTT.

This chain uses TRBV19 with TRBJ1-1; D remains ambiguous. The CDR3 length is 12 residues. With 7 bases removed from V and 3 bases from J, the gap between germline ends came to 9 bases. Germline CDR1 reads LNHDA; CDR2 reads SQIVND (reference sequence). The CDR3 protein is CASKAWDTEAFF. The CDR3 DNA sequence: TGTGCCAGTAAAGCCTGGGACACTGAAGCTTTCTTT.

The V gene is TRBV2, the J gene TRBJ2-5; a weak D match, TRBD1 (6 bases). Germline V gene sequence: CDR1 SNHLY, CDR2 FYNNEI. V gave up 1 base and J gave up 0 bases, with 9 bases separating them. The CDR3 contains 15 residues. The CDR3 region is CASSEGQAYQETQYF. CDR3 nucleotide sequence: TGTGCCAGCAGTGAAGGACAGGCGTACCAAGAGACCCAGTACTTC.

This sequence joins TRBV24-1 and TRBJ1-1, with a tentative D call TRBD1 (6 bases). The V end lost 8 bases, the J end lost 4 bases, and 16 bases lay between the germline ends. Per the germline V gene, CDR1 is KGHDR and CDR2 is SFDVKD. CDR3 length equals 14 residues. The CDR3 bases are TGTGCCACCATGGGGGGGCACCTCAGCACTGAAGCTTTCTTT. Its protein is CATMGGHLSTEAFF.

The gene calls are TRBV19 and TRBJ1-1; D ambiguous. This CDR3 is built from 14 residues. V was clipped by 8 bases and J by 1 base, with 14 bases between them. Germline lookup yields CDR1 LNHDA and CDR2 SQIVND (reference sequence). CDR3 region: CASARTEGNTEAFF. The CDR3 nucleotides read TGTGCCAGTGCAAGGACGGAGGGGAACACTGAAGCTTTCTTT.

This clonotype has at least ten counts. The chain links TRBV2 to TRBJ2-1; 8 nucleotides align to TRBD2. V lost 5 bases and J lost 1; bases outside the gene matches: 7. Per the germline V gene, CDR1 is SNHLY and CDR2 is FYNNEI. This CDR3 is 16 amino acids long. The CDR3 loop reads CASSLRAGASYNEQFF. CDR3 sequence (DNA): TGTGCCAGCAGTCTCAGAGCGGGAGCGTCCTACAATGAGCAGTTCTTC.

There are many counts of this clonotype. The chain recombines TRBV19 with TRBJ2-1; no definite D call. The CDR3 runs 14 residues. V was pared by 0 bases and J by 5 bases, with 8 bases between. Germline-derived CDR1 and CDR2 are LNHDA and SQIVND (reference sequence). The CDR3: CASSIDGRNNEQFF. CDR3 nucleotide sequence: TGTGCCAGTAGTATAGATGGCCGGAACAATGAGCAGTTCTTC.

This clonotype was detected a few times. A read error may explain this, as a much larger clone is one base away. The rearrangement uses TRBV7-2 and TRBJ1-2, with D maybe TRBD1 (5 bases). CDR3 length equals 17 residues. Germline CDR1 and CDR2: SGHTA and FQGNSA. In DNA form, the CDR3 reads TGTGTCAGCAGCCCCCGGGTCGGGGGGGGAGCTAACTATGGCTACACCTTC. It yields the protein CVSSPRVGGGANYGYTF. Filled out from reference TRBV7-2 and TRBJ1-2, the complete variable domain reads GAGVSQSPSNKVTEKGKDVELRCDPISGHTALYWYRQSLGQGLEFLIYFQGNSAPDKSGLPSDRFSAERTGGSVSTLTIQRTQQEDSAVYLCVSSPRVGGGANYGYTFGSGTRLTVV.

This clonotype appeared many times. CDR3 DNA: TGTGCCAGCAGCTTGAATCGAGAGACCCAGTACTTC. Amino acid sequence: CASSLNRETQYF. This chain uses TRBV11-2 with TRBJ2-5; D is ambiguous. CDR1 is SGHAT and CDR2 is FQNNGV in the germline V gene. The CDR3 is 12 residues long. Between the trimmed V and J ends, which lost 3 bases and 4 bases, there was a span of 6 bases.

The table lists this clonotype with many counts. In nucleotides, the CDR3 is TGTGCCAGCTCACCACCTTCCCTAGAGACCCAGTACTTC. Protein product: CASSPPSLETQYF. The rearrangement joins TRBV18 to TRBJ2-5; no clear D gene. This CDR3 contains 13 residues. V gave up 0 bases and J gave up 4 bases, with 6 bases separating them. The germline gives CDR1 KGHSH, CDR2 LQKENI.